Listed below are T cell receptor beta chains from one sample, sequenced in a study of T-cell memory formation after mild COVID-19. MiXCR, applied by TCRdb to the 5' RACE reads, yields one record per CDR3 protein. Of approximately 410,000 distinct CDR3 sequences listed, under 25% are singletons. Material: PBMCs or a T cell subset sorted from them (not recorded which). The receptors come from an adult woman who had mild COVID-19 (a few samples of this study predate the infection). Cell type and time point are not known. The CDR3 runs from the conserved cysteine through the conserved F or W. Each record gives: V gene, D gene, J gene, clone size, CDR3 protein, CDR3 DNA. A D gene is named only where the DNA matches it firmly. Size values are once, few and many counts, or a class for expanded clones, and some rows have none.

>TRBV6-5|TRBD2|TRBJ2-6|few
CASSYSSPSGTSGANVLTF
TGTGCCAGCAGTTACTCGAGTCCTAGCGGGACTTCTGGGGCCAACGTCCTGACTTTC
>TRBV20-1|TRBD2|TRBJ2-1|few
CSARLGSGSSYNEQFF
TGCAGTGCTAGGTTGGGTAGCGGGAGCTCCTACAATGAGCAGTTCTTC
>TRBV6-5|-|TRBJ1-2|few
CASSYSGGRGGYTF
TGTGCCAGCAGTTACTCGGGCGGCAGGGGTGGCTACACCTTC
>TRBV5-1|TRBD2|TRBJ2-5|many
CASSLSLAGGPQETQYF
TGCGCCAGCAGCTTGTCTCTAGCGGGGGGACCGCAAGAGACCCAGTACTTC
>TRBV4-2|TRBD1|TRBJ2-7|many
CASSQESGTGVPLEQYF
TGTGCCAGCAGCCAAGAGTCCGGGACAGGGGTTCCACTCGAGCAGTACTTC
>TRBV6-1|-|TRBJ1-5|-
CASRESTANYQPQHF
TGTGCCAGCAGAGAGAGTACAGCTAACTATCAGCCCCAGCATTTT
>TRBV3-1|-|TRBJ1-6|-
CASSPPGTAYSPLHF
TGTGCCAGCAGCCCGCCCGGGACGGCATATTCACCCCTCCACTTT
>TRBV6-2/TRBV6-3|TRBD1|TRBJ2-7|-
CASWGQGAYEQYF
TGTGCCAGCTGGGGACAGGGGGCTTACGAGCAGTACTTC
>TRBV9|-|TRBJ2-1|-
CASSVQGSYNEQFF
TGTGCCAGCAGCGTCCAGGGCTCCTACAATGAGCAGTTCTTC
>TRBV6-5|TRBD1|TRBJ1-1|-
CASSYDRGGTEAFF
TGTGCCAGCAGTTATGACAGGGGGGGAACTGAAGCTTTCTTT
>TRBV20-1|-|TRBJ2-4|-
CSASPLVVNIQYF
TGCAGTGCTAGTCCACTAGTTGTCAACATTCAGTACTTC
>TRBV11-2|TRBD2|TRBJ2-5|-
CASSSSTSGRETQYF
TGTGCCAGCAGCTCTAGCACTAGCGGGAGAGAGACCCAGTACTTC
>TRBV9|-|TRBJ1-1|-
CASGQGSDTEAFF
TGTGCCAGCGGGCAGGGGTCGGACACTGAAGCTTTCTTT
>TRBV5-1|TRBD2|TRBJ2-1|few
CASSSGSAGGYNEQFF
TGCGCCAGCAGCTCAGGGTCCGCGGGAGGCTACAATGAGCAGTTCTTC
>TRBV14|TRBD2|TRBJ2-7|few
CASSQDRGSGTYEQYF
TGTGCCAGCAGCCAAGATCGTGGTAGCGGGACCTACGAGCAGTACTTC
>TRBV28|-|TRBJ2-4|few
CANPVDTLYIQYF
TGTGCCAACCCCGTGGACACCTTGTACATTCAGTACTTC
>TRBV6-5|-|TRBJ2-2|-
CASSFGRSNTGELFF
TGTGCCAGCAGCTTCGGACGGTCGAACACCGGGGAGCTGTTTTTT
>TRBV13|TRBD2|TRBJ2-2|few
CASSPQGTSGNTGELFF
TGTGCCAGCAGCCCCCAGGGGACTAGCGGTAACACCGGGGAGCTGTTTTTT
>TRBV7-2|TRBD2|TRBJ2-2|few
CASSPITSGTRGTGELFF
TGTGCCAGCAGCCCAATTACGTCCGGGACTAGAGGGACCGGGGAGCTGTTTTTT
>TRBV15|-|TRBJ2-5|-
CATSRVRGGAETQYF
TGTGCCACCAGCAGAGTCCGGGGAGGTGCAGAGACCCAGTACTTC
>TRBV5-1|-|TRBJ2-3|few
CASSLALVDTQYF
TGCGCCAGCAGCTTGGCTCTCGTCGATACGCAGTATTTT
>TRBV12-3/TRBV12-4|-|TRBJ2-7|-
CASSVRPHSYEQYF
TGTGCCAGCAGTGTGAGGCCCCACTCCTACGAGCAGTACTTC
>TRBV6-2/TRBV6-3|TRBD1|TRBJ2-6|few
CGDRTFSGANVLTF
TGTGGGGACAGAACCTTCTCTGGGGCCAACGTCCTGACTTTC
>TRBV24-1|-|TRBJ2-7|few
CATSDPISGQYF
TGTGCCACCAGTGACCCTATCTCGGGGCAGTACTTC
>TRBV14|TRBD2|TRBJ2-1|few
CASSQVSGAYNEQFF
TGTGCCAGCAGCCAAGTGAGCGGGGCATACAATGAGCAGTTCTTC
>TRBV12-3/TRBV12-4|-|TRBJ2-5|few
CASSLGPSVSPETQYF
TGTGCCAGCAGTCTCGGTCCTAGCGTTTCTCCAGAGACCCAGTACTTC
>TRBV7-7|-|TRBJ2-4|-
CASSPITGDKNIQYF
TGTGCTAGCAGCCCAATCACCGGGGATAAGAACATTCAGTACTTC
>TRBV5-1|TRBD1|TRBJ2-7|few
CASSPRQGAYEQYF
TGCGCCAGCAGCCCTAGACAGGGGGCCTACGAGCAGTACTTC
>TRBV29-1|-|TRBJ1-2|few
CSALGGENYGYTF
TGCAGCGCCCTAGGGGGAGAGAACTATGGCTACACCTTC
>TRBV6-1|TRBD1|TRBJ2-3|few
CASSEKVTGGRTDTQYF
TGTGCCAGCAGTGAAAAGGTGACAGGGGGAAGGACAGATACGCAGTATTTT
>TRBV19|TRBD2|TRBJ2-1|medium-sized
CASSLRTRSDEQFF
TGTGCCAGTAGTCTTCGGACTAGATCGGATGAGCAGTTCTTC
>TRBV12-3/TRBV12-4|-|TRBJ1-5|-
CASSLGGGYGDQPQHF
TGTGCCAGCAGTTTAGGTGGGGGTTATGGGGATCAGCCCCAGCATTTT
>TRBV3-1|-|TRBJ1-1|-
CASSQVGAEAFF
TGTGCCAGCAGCCAAGTTGGGGCTGAAGCTTTCTTT
>TRBV9|-|TRBJ2-1|-
CASSVVWDSGEQFF
TGTGCCAGCAGCGTAGTTTGGGATTCGGGTGAGCAGTTCTTC
>TRBV12-3/TRBV12-4|-|TRBJ2-2|many
CASSTALHTGELFF
TGTGCCAGCAGTACCGCTCTGCACACCGGGGAGCTGTTTTTT
>TRBV9|-|TRBJ2-3|few
CASSVRAGGLTDTQYF
TGTGCCAGCAGCGTCCGGGCGGGCGGACTCACAGATACGCAGTATTTT
>TRBV24-1|TRBD1|TRBJ2-2|few
CATSAPGQGASGELFF
TGTGCCACCAGTGCTCCGGGACAGGGGGCTTCCGGGGAGCTGTTTTTT
>TRBV18|TRBD2|TRBJ2-7|-
CASSPGLAFDEQYF
TGTGCCAGCTCACCCGGACTAGCCTTCGACGAGCAGTACTTC
>TRBV3-1|TRBD2|TRBJ2-7|-
CASSRTSASLEQYF
TGTGCCAGCAGCCGGACTAGCGCAAGCTTAGAGCAGTACTTC
>TRBV6-1|TRBD2|TRBJ2-1|-
CASSDTVAGWFEQFF
TGTGCCAGCAGTGATACGGTAGCGGGATGGTTTGAGCAGTTCTTC
>TRBV25-1|-|TRBJ2-7|few
CASSEWGTGTYEQYF
TGTGCCAGCAGTGAATGGGGGACGGGAACCTACGAGCAGTACTTC
>TRBV5-1|-|TRBJ2-3|-
CASSPLQIQGKTQYF
TGCGCCAGCAGCCCCCTTCAGATTCAGGGAAAGACGCAGTATTTT
>TRBV3-1|-|TRBJ1-1|many
CASSQGGNTEAFF
TGTGCCAGCAGCCAAGGGGGGAACACTGAAGCTTTCTTT
>TRBV20-1|TRBD2|TRBJ2-1|-
CSARDTSGSRYNEQFF
TGCAGTGCTAGAGATACCAGCGGGAGCAGATACAATGAGCAGTTCTTC
>TRBV7-2|-|TRBJ2-4|-
CASSFGSIGAKNIQYF
TGTGCCAGCAGCTTCGGCAGTATCGGAGCCAAAAACATTCAGTACTTC
>TRBV5-1|TRBD1|TRBJ2-7|-
CASSTWDSPYEQYF
TGCGCCAGCAGCACTTGGGACAGTCCCTACGAGCAGTACTTC
>TRBV18|-|TRBJ1-1|few
CASQTRNLNTEAFF
TGTGCCAGCCAAACGCGAAACTTGAACACTGAAGCTTTCTTT
>TRBV7-6|-|TRBJ2-5|-
CASSTWTVAEGETQYF
TGTGCCAGCAGCACATGGACAGTGGCGGAGGGAGAGACCCAGTACTTC
>TRBV7-9|TRBD2|TRBJ2-2|-
CASSLRTSPSTGELFF
TGTGCCAGCAGCCTCCGGACTAGCCCAAGCACCGGGGAGCTGTTTTTT
>TRBV5-1|-|TRBJ2-5|-
CASSWADQETQYF
TGCGCCAGCAGCTGGGCCGATCAAGAGACCCAGTACTTC
>TRBV7-2|TRBD1|TRBJ1-2|-
CASSSGTVNGYTF
TGTGCCAGCAGCTCCGGGACAGTGAATGGCTACACCTTC